The present entry profiles one T cell receptor (beta chain) with its context. Antigen unknown. Deletions cut 10 bases from V and 1 base from J, with 13 bases between. This CDR3 has 13 residues. The germline gives CDR1 ENHRY, CDR2 SYGVKD. This entry comes from a study of a mutant IDH1 vaccine in newly diagnosed glioma. Across the study: Patients were given eight vaccinations, scheduled in weeks 1, 3, 5, 7, 11, 15, 19 and 23. Patients were started on vaccination 4-6 weeks after radiotherapy alone, or with temozolomide cycles. Sex among treated patients split about 62% male, approximately 38% female; mean age was approximately 40 years.

TCRdb's table, derived via immunoSEQ multiplex PCR, lists solely in-frame clones and lacks some. Here the sample spans 50,000 to 60,000 clones, about 77% being singletons. Sample time point: week 5, during vaccination. Vaccination comprised doses that each held 300 ug of mutant IDH1 20-mer peptide, plus topical imiquimod. Study outcomes and limitations: The study observed vaccine-induced immune responses in roughly 93% of patients.

The rearrangement joins TRBV10-3 to TRBJ1-1, with D maybe TRBD1 (5 bases). The sample here was PBMCs, taken from a glioma patient whose treatment included an IDH1 peptide vaccine. The sequence was collected from a man aged 45 to 65 with glioma. This CDR3 reads CATSGLSNTEAFF. CDR3 nucleotide sequence: TGTGCCACCTCAGGGTTGTCGAACACTGAAGCTTTCTTT.